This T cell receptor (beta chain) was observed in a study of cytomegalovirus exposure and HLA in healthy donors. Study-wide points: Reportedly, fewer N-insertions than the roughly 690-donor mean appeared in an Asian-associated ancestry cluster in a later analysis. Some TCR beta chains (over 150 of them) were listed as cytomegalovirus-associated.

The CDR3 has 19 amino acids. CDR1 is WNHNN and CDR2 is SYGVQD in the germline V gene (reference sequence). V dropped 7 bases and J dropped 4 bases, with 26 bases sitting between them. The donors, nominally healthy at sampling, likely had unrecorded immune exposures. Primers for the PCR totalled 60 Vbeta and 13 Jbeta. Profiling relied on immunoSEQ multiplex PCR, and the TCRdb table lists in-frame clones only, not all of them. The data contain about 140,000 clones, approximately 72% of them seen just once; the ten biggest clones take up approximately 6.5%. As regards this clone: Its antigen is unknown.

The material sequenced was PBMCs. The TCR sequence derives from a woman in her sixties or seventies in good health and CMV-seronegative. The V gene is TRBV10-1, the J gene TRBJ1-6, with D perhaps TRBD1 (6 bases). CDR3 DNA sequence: TGCGCCAGCATTAGCGGGGCCCAGGGGAGAGGGGGTTATAATTCACCCCTCCACTTT. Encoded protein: CASISGAQGRGGYNSPLHF.